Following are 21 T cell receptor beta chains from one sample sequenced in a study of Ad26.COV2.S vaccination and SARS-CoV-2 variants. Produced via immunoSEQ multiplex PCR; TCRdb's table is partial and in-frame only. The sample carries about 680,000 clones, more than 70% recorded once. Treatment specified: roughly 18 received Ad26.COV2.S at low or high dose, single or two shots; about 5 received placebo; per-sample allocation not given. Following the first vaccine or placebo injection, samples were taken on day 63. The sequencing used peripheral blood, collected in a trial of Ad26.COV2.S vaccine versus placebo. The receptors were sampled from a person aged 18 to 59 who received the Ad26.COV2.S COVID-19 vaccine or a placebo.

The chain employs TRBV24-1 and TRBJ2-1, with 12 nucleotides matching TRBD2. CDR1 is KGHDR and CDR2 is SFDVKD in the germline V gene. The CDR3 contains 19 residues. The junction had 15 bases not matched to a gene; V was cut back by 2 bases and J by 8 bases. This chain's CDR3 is CATSDSLAASGRDRDEQFF. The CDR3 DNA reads TGTGCCACCAGTGATTCTCTTGCGGCTAGCGGGAGGGATCGGGATGAGCAGTTCTTC.

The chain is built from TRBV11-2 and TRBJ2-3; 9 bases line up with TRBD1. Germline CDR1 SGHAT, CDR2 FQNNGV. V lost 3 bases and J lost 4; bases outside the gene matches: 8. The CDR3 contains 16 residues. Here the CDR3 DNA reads TGTGCCAGCAGCTTCCCCGGGACAGGGATTCCAGATACGCAGTATTTT. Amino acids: CASSFPGTGIPDTQYF.

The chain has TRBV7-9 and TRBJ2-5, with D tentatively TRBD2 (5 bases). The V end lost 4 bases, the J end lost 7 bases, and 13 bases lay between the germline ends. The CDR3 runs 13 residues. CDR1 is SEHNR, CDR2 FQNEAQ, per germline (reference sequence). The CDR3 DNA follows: TGTGCCAGCAGCTACGGACTGGGTGGGACCCAGTACTTC. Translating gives CASSYGLGGTQYF.

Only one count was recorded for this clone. The CDR3: CASSKGGWTTEAFF. The CDR3 DNA reads as TGTGCCAGCAGCAAAGGGGGCTGGACCACTGAAGCTTTCTTT. The gene calls are TRBV2 and TRBJ1-1, with 7 bases that match TRBD1. The CDR3 spans 14 residues. Germline values: CDR1 SNHLY, CDR2 FYNNEI. Unmatched junction bases numbered 8, after V lost 6 bases and J lost 4 bases.

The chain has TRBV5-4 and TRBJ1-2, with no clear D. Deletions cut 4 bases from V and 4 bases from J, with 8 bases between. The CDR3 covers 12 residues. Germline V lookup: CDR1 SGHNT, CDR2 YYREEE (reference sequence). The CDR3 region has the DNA TGTGCCAGCAGCCAAGATGGCTATGGCTACACCTTC. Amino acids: CASSQDGYGYTF. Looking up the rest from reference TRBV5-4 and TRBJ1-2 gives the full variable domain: ETGVTQSPTHLIKTRGQQVTLRCSSQSGHNTVSWYQQALGQGPQFIFQYYREEENGRGNFPPRFSGLQFPNYSSELNVNALELDDSALYLCASSQDGYGYTFGSGTRLTVV.

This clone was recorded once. This CDR3 reads CASSLVADSGYEQYF. The CDR3 coding sequence is TGTGCCAGCAGCTTAGTTGCGGACAGCGGATACGAGCAGTACTTC. V usage is TRBV7-2 and J usage is TRBJ2-7; D may be TRBD1 (6 bases). The CDR3 is 15 residues long. Germline CDR1 reads SGHTA; CDR2 reads FQGNSA. V was pared by 1 base and J by 4 bases, with 14 bases between.

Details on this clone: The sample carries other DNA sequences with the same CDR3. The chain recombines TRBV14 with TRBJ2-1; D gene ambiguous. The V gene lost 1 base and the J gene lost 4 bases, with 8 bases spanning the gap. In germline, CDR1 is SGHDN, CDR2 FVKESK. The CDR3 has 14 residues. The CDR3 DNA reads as TGTGCCAGCAGCCAAGCCAGCGCTTACAATGAGCAGTTCTTC. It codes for CASSQASAYNEQFF.

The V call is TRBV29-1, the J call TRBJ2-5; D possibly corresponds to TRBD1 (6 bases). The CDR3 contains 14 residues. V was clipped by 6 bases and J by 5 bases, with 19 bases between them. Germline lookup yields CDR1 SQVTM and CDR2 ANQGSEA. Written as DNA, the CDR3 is TGCAGCGTCGACAGCCACAGGGAAGGTGAGACCCAGTACTTC. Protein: CSVDSHREGETQYF.

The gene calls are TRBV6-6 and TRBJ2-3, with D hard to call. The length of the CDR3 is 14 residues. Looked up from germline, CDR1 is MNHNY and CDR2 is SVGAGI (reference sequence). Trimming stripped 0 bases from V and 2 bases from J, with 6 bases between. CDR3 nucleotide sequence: TGTGCCAGCAGTTACTCGACCAACACAGATACGCAGTATTTT. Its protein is CASSYSTNTDTQYF.

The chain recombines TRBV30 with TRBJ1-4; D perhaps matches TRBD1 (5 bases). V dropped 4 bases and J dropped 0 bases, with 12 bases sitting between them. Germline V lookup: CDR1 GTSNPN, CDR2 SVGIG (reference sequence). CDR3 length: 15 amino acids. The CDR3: CAWKRDGATNEKLFF. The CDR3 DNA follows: TGTGCCTGGAAGAGGGACGGTGCAACTAATGAAAAACTGTTTTTT.

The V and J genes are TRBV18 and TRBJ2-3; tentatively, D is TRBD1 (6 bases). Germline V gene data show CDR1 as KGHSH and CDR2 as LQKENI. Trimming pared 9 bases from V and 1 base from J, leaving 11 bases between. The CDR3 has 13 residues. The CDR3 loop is CASGGSGTDTQYF. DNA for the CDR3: TGTGCCAGTGGGGGCTCCGGCACAGATACGCAGTATTTT.

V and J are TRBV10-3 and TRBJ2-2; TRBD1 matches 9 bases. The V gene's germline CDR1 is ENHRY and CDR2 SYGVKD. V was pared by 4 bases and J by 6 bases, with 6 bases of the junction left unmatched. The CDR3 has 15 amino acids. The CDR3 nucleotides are TGTGCCATCAGTGGCGGGACAGGGTTTCCCGGGGAGCTGTTTTTT. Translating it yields CAISGGTGFPGELFF.

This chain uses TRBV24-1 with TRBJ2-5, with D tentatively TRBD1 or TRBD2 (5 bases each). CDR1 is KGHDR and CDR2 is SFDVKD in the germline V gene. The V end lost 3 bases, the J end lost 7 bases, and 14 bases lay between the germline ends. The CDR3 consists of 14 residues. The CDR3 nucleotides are TGTGCCACCAGTGATCCAGGGACGGCCGGGACCCAGTACTTC. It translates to CATSDPGTAGTQYF.

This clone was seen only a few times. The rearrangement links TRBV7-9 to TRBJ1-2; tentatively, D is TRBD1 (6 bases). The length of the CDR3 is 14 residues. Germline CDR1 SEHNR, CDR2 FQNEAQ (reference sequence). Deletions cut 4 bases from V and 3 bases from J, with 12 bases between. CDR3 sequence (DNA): TGTGCCAGCAGCTCACAGGGTCGGTACTATGGCTACACCTTC. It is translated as CASSSQGRYYGYTF.

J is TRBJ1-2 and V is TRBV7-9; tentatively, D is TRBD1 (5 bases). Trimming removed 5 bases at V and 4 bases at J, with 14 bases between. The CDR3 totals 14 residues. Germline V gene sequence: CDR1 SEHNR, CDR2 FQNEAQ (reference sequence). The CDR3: CASSPDGGSYGYTF. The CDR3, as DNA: TGTGCCAGCAGCCCTGATGGGGGTAGCTATGGCTACACCTTC.

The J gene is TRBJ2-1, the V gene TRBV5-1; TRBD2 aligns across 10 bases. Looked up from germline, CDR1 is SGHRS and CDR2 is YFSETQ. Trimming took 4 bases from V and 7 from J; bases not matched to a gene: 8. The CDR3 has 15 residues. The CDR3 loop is CASSTASGRVNEQFF. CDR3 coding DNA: TGCGCCAGCAGCACCGCGAGCGGGAGGGTAAATGAGCAGTTCTTC. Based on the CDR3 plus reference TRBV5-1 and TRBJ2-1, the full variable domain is KAGVTQTPRYLIKTRGQQVTLSCSPISGHRSVSWYQQTPGQGLQFLFEYFSETQRNKGNFPGRFSGRQFSNSRSEMNVSTLELGDSALYLCASSTASGRVNEQFFGPGTRLTVL.

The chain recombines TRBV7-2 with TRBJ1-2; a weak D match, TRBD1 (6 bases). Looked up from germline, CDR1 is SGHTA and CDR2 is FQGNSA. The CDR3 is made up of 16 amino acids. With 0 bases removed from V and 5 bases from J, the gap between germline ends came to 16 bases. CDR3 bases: TGTGCCAGCAGCTTAGCCGGGGCAGGGGCCATATATGGCTACACCTTC. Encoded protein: CASSLAGAGAIYGYTF. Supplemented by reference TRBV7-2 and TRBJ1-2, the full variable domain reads GAGVSQSPSNKVTEKGKDVELRCDPISGHTALYWYRQSLGQGLEFLIYFQGNSAPDKSGLPSDRFSAERTGGSVSTLTIQRTQQEDSAVYLCASSLAGAGAIYGYTFGSGTRLTVV.

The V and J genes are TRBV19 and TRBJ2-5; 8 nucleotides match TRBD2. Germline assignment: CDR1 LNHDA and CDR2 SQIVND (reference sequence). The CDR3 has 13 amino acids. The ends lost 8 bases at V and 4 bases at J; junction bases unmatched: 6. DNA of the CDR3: TGTGCCAGTGATGCGGGGGGAGGAGAGACCCAGTACTTC. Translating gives CASDAGGGETQYF.

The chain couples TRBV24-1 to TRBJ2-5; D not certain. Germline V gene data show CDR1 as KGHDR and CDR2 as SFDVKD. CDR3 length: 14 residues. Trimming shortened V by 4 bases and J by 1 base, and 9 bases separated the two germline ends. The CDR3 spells CATSDHTGQETQYF. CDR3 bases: TGTGCCACCAGTGACCACACGGGCCAAGAGACCCAGTACTTC.

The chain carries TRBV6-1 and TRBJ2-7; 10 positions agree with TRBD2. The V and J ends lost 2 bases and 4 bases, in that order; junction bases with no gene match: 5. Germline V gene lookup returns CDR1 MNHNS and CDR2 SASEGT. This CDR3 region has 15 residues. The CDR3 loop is CASSETSGIRYEQYF. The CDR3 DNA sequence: TGTGCCAGCAGTGAAACTAGCGGGATAAGGTACGAGCAGTACTTC.

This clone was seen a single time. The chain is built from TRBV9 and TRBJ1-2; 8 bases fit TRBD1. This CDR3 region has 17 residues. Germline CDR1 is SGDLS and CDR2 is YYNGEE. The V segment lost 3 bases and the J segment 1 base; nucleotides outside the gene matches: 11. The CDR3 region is CASSAVIGGQGNYGYTF. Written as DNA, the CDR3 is TGTGCCAGCAGCGCAGTGATTGGTGGACAGGGTAACTATGGCTACACCTTC.